The rows below give T cell receptor beta chains drawn from one sample of a study of molecular identifiers for immune sequencing clone quantification. TCRdb re-derived calls from the PCR reads in MiXCR, one entry per CDR3 protein. The sample shows about half a million distinct CDR3 sequences, roughly 24% of them seen only once. Sequenced sample: naive CD8+ T cells from blood, with Jurkat cell RNA spiked in. The receptors originated from a human donor in good health. Some libraries in this study had Jurkat cell RNA spiked in. CDR3s include the opening cysteine and the closing phenylalanine or tryptophan. A D gene is named only where the DNA matches it firmly. Only part of the rows carry a size: once, few, many, or a class if the clone is expanded.

clone size: many
D gene: TRBD1
J gene: TRBJ2-7
V gene: TRBV6-2/TRBV6-3
CDR3 protein: CASSYGTVYYEQYF
CDR3 DNA: TGTGCCAGCAGTTACGGGACAGTTTACTACGAGCAGTACTTC

clone size: -
D gene: -
J gene: TRBJ1-4
V gene: TRBV4-2
CDR3 protein: CASSQEGTFGNEKLFF
CDR3 DNA: TGTGCCAGCAGCCAAGAAGGGACGTTTGGTAATGAAAAACTGTTTTTT

clone size: -
D gene: -
J gene: TRBJ1-1
V gene: TRBV5-1
CDR3 protein: CASSSGRENTEAFF
CDR3 DNA: TGCGCCAGCAGCTCGGGCCGGGAAAACACTGAAGCTTTCTTT

clone size: -
D gene: -
J gene: TRBJ1-2
V gene: TRBV28
CDR3 protein: CASGPPDAFNYGYTF
CDR3 DNA: TGTGCCAGCGGACCCCCCGATGCCTTTAACTATGGCTACACCTTC

clone size: -
D gene: -
J gene: TRBJ2-6
V gene: TRBV6-2/TRBV6-3
CDR3 protein: CASSYYEGRPTSSGANVLTF
CDR3 DNA: TGTGCCAGCAGTTACTATGAGGGACGACCTACGAGCTCTGGGGCCAACGTCCTGACTTTC

clone size: -
D gene: -
J gene: TRBJ2-7
V gene: TRBV7-9
CDR3 protein: CASSPKWPDTSYEQYF
CDR3 DNA: TGTGCCAGCAGCCCCAAATGGCCCGACACCTCCTACGAGCAGTACTTC

clone size: few
D gene: -
J gene: TRBJ2-1
V gene: TRBV4-1
CDR3 protein: CASSQVGGSYNEQFF
CDR3 DNA: TGCGCCAGCAGCCAAGTGGGGGGCTCCTACAATGAGCAGTTCTTC

clone size: -
D gene: -
J gene: TRBJ1-4
V gene: TRBV11-3
CDR3 protein: CASTPSYPQQEKLFF
CDR3 DNA: TGTGCCAGCACCCCCTCGTATCCTCAGCAGGAAAAACTGTTTTTT

clone size: few
D gene: -
J gene: TRBJ2-5
V gene: TRBV4-1
CDR3 protein: CASSPSPGKETQYF
CDR3 DNA: TGCGCCAGCAGCCCCAGTCCCGGGAAGGAGACCCAGTACTTC

clone size: few
D gene: -
J gene: TRBJ1-5
V gene: TRBV4-3
CDR3 protein: CASSQGGGGQPQHF
CDR3 DNA: TGCGCCAGCAGCCAGGGGGGGGGCGGTCAGCCCCAGCATTTT

clone size: many
D gene: -
J gene: TRBJ1-1
V gene: TRBV28
CDR3 protein: CASSPVANTEAFF
CDR3 DNA: TGTGCCAGCAGTCCGGTAGCGAACACTGAAGCTTTCTTT

clone size: -
D gene: -
J gene: TRBJ1-3
V gene: TRBV5-8
CDR3 protein: CASRPQGLLSTIYF
CDR3 DNA: TGTGCCAGCCGGCCCCAGGGGCTTTTGAGCACCATATATTTT

clone size: few
D gene: TRBD1
J gene: TRBJ2-7
V gene: TRBV29-1
CDR3 protein: CSATGGAYEQYF
CDR3 DNA: TGCAGCGCAACAGGGGGCGCCTACGAGCAGTACTTC

clone size: -
D gene: -
J gene: TRBJ1-4
V gene: TRBV12-3/TRBV12-4
CDR3 protein: CASSFGKGIEKLFF
CDR3 DNA: TGTGCCAGCAGTTTCGGGAAGGGGATTGAAAAACTGTTTTTT

clone size: few
D gene: -
J gene: TRBJ2-7
V gene: TRBV3-2
CDR3 protein: CASSQIEKRGGDLYEQYF
CDR3 DNA: TGTGCCAGCAGCCAGATCGAGAAACGAGGGGGCGATCTCTACGAGCAGTACTTC

clone size: -
D gene: -
J gene: TRBJ2-7
V gene: TRBV27
CDR3 protein: CASREPGFSYEQYF
CDR3 DNA: TGTGCCAGCAGAGAGCCGGGATTCTCCTACGAGCAGTACTTC

clone size: -
D gene: TRBD1
J gene: TRBJ1-5
V gene: TRBV20-1
CDR3 protein: CSARLPGQGAVQPQHF
CDR3 DNA: TGCAGTGCTAGGCTACCGGGACAGGGGGCGGTTCAGCCCCAGCATTTT

clone size: -
D gene: TRBD2
J gene: TRBJ2-5
V gene: TRBV7-2
CDR3 protein: CARSFGAGVQETPYF
CDR3 DNA: TGTGCCCGCAGCTTTGGGGCGGGGGTTCAAGAGACCCCGTACTTC

clone size: -
D gene: -
J gene: TRBJ2-3
V gene: TRBV9
CDR3 protein: CASSAFSTDTQYF
CDR3 DNA: TGTGCCAGCAGCGCGTTTAGCACAGATACGCAGTATTTT

clone size: many
D gene: -
J gene: TRBJ2-3
V gene: TRBV7-2
CDR3 protein: CASSLARRMADTQYF
CDR3 DNA: TGTGCCAGCAGCTTAGCAAGGAGGATGGCAGATACGCAGTATTTT

clone size: few
D gene: -
J gene: TRBJ1-1
V gene: TRBV20-1
CDR3 protein: CSAEDSMNTEAFF
CDR3 DNA: TGCAGTGCTGAAGACAGTATGAACACTGAAGCTTTCTTT

clone size: -
D gene: -
J gene: TRBJ2-7
V gene: TRBV7-2
CDR3 protein: CASSLYSNGQYF
CDR3 DNA: TGTGCCAGCAGCTTATATAGTAACGGGCAGTACTTC

clone size: -
D gene: -
J gene: TRBJ2-3
V gene: TRBV6-2/TRBV6-3
CDR3 protein: CASSSNPGYAASDTQYF
CDR3 DNA: TGTGCCAGCAGTTCGAACCCGGGGTACGCTGCGTCAGATACGCAGTATTTT

clone size: many
D gene: -
J gene: TRBJ2-2
V gene: TRBV28
CDR3 protein: CASRVGMDTGELFF
CDR3 DNA: TGTGCCAGCAGGGTCGGAATGGACACCGGGGAGCTGTTTTTT

clone size: few
D gene: TRBD1
J gene: TRBJ2-7
V gene: TRBV6-5
CDR3 protein: CASSAWDSAYEQYF
CDR3 DNA: TGTGCCAGCAGTGCCTGGGACAGTGCCTACGAGCAGTACTTC

clone size: many
D gene: -
J gene: TRBJ2-7
V gene: TRBV4-1
CDR3 protein: CASSQEKGWYEQYF
CDR3 DNA: TGCGCCAGCAGCCAAGAAAAGGGTTGGTACGAGCAGTACTTC

clone size: few
D gene: TRBD2
J gene: TRBJ2-7
V gene: TRBV6-5
CDR3 protein: CASSYAGGVYEQYF
CDR3 DNA: TGTGCCAGCAGTTACGCGGGGGGGGTCTACGAGCAGTACTTC

clone size: -
D gene: TRBD2
J gene: TRBJ2-1
V gene: TRBV7-8
CDR3 protein: CASSLRPSGEYEQFF
CDR3 DNA: TGTGCCAGCAGCTTACGACCTAGCGGGGAGTATGAGCAGTTCTTC

clone size: many
D gene: -
J gene: TRBJ2-7
V gene: TRBV4-1
CDR3 protein: CASSQLGQYEQYF
CDR3 DNA: TGCGCCAGCAGCCAGTTAGGACAGTACGAGCAGTACTTC

clone size: few
D gene: -
J gene: TRBJ2-1
V gene: TRBV7-6
CDR3 protein: CASSPDSHNEQFF
CDR3 DNA: TGTGCCAGCAGCCCAGACAGCCACAATGAGCAGTTCTTC

clone size: many
D gene: -
J gene: TRBJ1-1
V gene: TRBV30
CDR3 protein: CAWSVTIEAFF
CDR3 DNA: TGTGCCTGGAGTGTGACGATTGAAGCTTTCTTT

clone size: many
D gene: -
J gene: TRBJ2-7
V gene: TRBV14
CDR3 protein: CASSRERGRTYEQYF
CDR3 DNA: TGTGCCAGCAGCCGTGAACGGGGGCGAACCTACGAGCAGTACTTC

clone size: -
D gene: -
J gene: TRBJ2-5
V gene: TRBV20-1
CDR3 protein: CSAAYLRREETQYF
CDR3 DNA: TGCAGTGCTGCCTACCTACGGAGGGAGGAGACCCAGTACTTC

clone size: few
D gene: -
J gene: TRBJ1-5
V gene: TRBV11-2
CDR3 protein: CASSANPPGSQPQHF
CDR3 DNA: TGTGCCAGCAGCGCTAACCCCCCGGGTAGCCAGCCCCAGCATTTT

clone size: many
D gene: TRBD2
J gene: TRBJ2-2
V gene: TRBV20-1
CDR3 protein: CSAKGRGTGELFF
CDR3 DNA: TGCAGTGCAAAGGGGAGGGGCACCGGGGAGCTGTTTTTT

clone size: -
D gene: TRBD2
J gene: TRBJ2-3
V gene: TRBV27
CDR3 protein: CASSSFQTSGSSDTQYF
CDR3 DNA: TGTGCCAGCAGTTCATTTCAGACTAGCGGGAGCTCAGATACGCAGTATTTT

clone size: -
D gene: -
J gene: TRBJ2-7
V gene: TRBV5-6
CDR3 protein: CASSLAASVTDYEQYF
CDR3 DNA: TGTGCCAGCAGCTTGGCCGCCTCTGTGACAGACTACGAGCAGTACTTC

clone size: -
D gene: TRBD2
J gene: TRBJ2-1
V gene: TRBV12-3/TRBV12-4
CDR3 protein: CASSSLTSGFRNEQFF
CDR3 DNA: TGTGCCAGCAGTTCCCTTACTAGCGGGTTTCGCAATGAGCAGTTCTTC

clone size: few
D gene: TRBD1
J gene: TRBJ1-5
V gene: TRBV6-2/TRBV6-3
CDR3 protein: CASRKLRDRGGINQPQHF
CDR3 DNA: TGTGCCAGCAGGAAACTCCGGGACAGGGGTGGAATCAATCAGCCCCAGCATTTT

clone size: few
D gene: TRBD2
J gene: TRBJ2-2
V gene: TRBV4-3
CDR3 protein: CASSPYRSGSTELFF
CDR3 DNA: TGCGCCAGCAGCCCTTATAGAAGCGGGAGCACGGAGCTGTTTTTT

clone size: -
D gene: TRBD1
J gene: TRBJ1-1
V gene: TRBV29-1
CDR3 protein: CSVAGRQGSSGAEAFF
CDR3 DNA: TGCAGCGTTGCGGGTAGACAGGGGAGTTCGGGGGCTGAAGCTTTCTTT

clone size: -
D gene: TRBD1
J gene: TRBJ1-3
V gene: TRBV20-1
CDR3 protein: CSARDPDREGNTIYF
CDR3 DNA: TGCAGTGCTAGAGATCCGGACAGGGAAGGAAACACCATATATTTT

clone size: once
D gene: TRBD1
J gene: TRBJ2-5
V gene: TRBV28
CDR3 protein: CASGPLTGGETQYF
CDR3 DNA: TGTGCCAGCGGTCCCTTGACAGGGGGAGAGACCCAGTACTTC

clone size: many
D gene: TRBD1
J gene: TRBJ2-7
V gene: TRBV29-1
CDR3 protein: CSVAGQGPGEQYF
CDR3 DNA: TGCAGCGTTGCAGGACAGGGACCCGGCGAGCAGTACTTC

clone size: many
D gene: -
J gene: TRBJ1-5
V gene: TRBV30
CDR3 protein: CAWSSGGYQPQHF
CDR3 DNA: TGTGCCTGGAGTTCGGGGGGCTATCAGCCCCAGCATTTT

clone size: few
D gene: -
J gene: TRBJ2-7
V gene: TRBV29-1
CDR3 protein: CSAGKSSYEQYF
CDR3 DNA: TGCAGCGCCGGTAAGAGCTCCTACGAGCAGTACTTC

clone size: many
D gene: -
J gene: TRBJ2-3
V gene: TRBV20-1
CDR3 protein: CSARDARGTDTQYF
CDR3 DNA: TGCAGTGCTAGAGATGCTAGGGGCACAGATACGCAGTATTTT

clone size: few
D gene: -
J gene: TRBJ2-2
V gene: TRBV7-6
CDR3 protein: CASSLEFGTGELFF
CDR3 DNA: TGTGCCAGCAGCTTAGAGTTTGGCACCGGGGAGCTGTTTTTT

clone size: few
D gene: -
J gene: TRBJ2-1
V gene: TRBV7-9
CDR3 protein: CASSPGSASYNEQFF
CDR3 DNA: TGTGCCAGCAGCCCAGGTAGCGCCTCCTACAATGAGCAGTTCTTC

clone size: many
D gene: -
J gene: TRBJ2-5
V gene: TRBV13
CDR3 protein: CASSLKGIFQETQYF
CDR3 DNA: TGTGCCAGCAGCTTAAAGGGGATTTTCCAAGAGACCCAGTACTTC

clone size: few
D gene: -
J gene: TRBJ1-5
V gene: TRBV4-1
CDR3 protein: CASGRESNQPQHF
CDR3 DNA: TGCGCCAGCGGCAGGGAAAGCAATCAGCCCCAGCATTTT

clone size: many
D gene: -
J gene: TRBJ2-6
V gene: TRBV18
CDR3 protein: CASSPEALGANVLTF
CDR3 DNA: TGTGCCAGCTCACCTGAGGCGCTGGGGGCCAACGTCCTGACTTTC

clone size: few
D gene: TRBD2
J gene: TRBJ2-1
V gene: TRBV12-3/TRBV12-4
CDR3 protein: CASSPTSGGTYEQFF
CDR3 DNA: TGTGCCAGCAGCCCGACTAGCGGGGGGACGTATGAGCAGTTCTTC

clone size: few
D gene: TRBD2
J gene: TRBJ2-5
V gene: TRBV7-2
CDR3 protein: CASSFWGSGGQRQETQYF
CDR3 DNA: TGTGCCAGCAGCTTCTGGGGTAGCGGGGGGCAGAGGCAAGAGACCCAGTACTTC

clone size: -
D gene: TRBD1
J gene: TRBJ1-2
V gene: TRBV5-6
CDR3 protein: CASSLERQGDYGYTF
CDR3 DNA: TGTGCCAGCAGCTTGGAACGACAGGGAGACTATGGCTACACCTTC

clone size: many
D gene: TRBD2
J gene: TRBJ2-3
V gene: TRBV15
CDR3 protein: CATSSEREWSDTQYF
CDR3 DNA: TGTGCCACCAGCAGCGAGCGGGAGTGGTCAGATACGCAGTATTTT

clone size: many
D gene: TRBD2
J gene: TRBJ2-7
V gene: TRBV28
CDR3 protein: CASSPGLAATYEQYF
CDR3 DNA: TGTGCCAGCAGCCCGGGACTAGCGGCTACCTACGAGCAGTACTTC

clone size: many
D gene: -
J gene: TRBJ2-3
V gene: TRBV4-1
CDR3 protein: CASSQKQGTDTQYF
CDR3 DNA: TGCGCCAGCAGCCAGAAACAGGGCACAGATACGCAGTATTTT

clone size: -
D gene: TRBD1
J gene: TRBJ2-4
V gene: TRBV11-3
CDR3 protein: CASSPQTGGRVGTQGIQYF
CDR3 DNA: TGTGCCAGCAGCCCCCAAACAGGGGGCAGGGTAGGGACGCAGGGCATTCAGTACTTC

clone size: -
D gene: -
J gene: TRBJ2-7
V gene: TRBV20-1
CDR3 protein: CSARPYPTGSSYEQYF
CDR3 DNA: TGCAGTGCTAGACCTTACCCGACAGGATCCTCCTACGAGCAGTACTTC